This T cell receptor beta chain was identified in a study of blood T cells in healthy people across ages. A second PCR of about 7 to 12 cycles used a sample-barcoded 5' primer and a J-beta primer mix. TCRdb analysed the 5' RACE reads with MiXCR anew, one entry per CDR3 protein. Among roughly 1.6 million distinct CDR3 sequences, roughly a third were seen once, and the ten largest hold around 11%. Collection of approximately 9.3 milliliters of peripheral blood was performed for each donor. Each sample yielded at least 6 million isolated PBMCs. In regard to this clonotype: Its antigen is unidentified.

This CDR3 has 13 residues. V dropped 0 bases and J dropped 6 bases, with 10 bases sitting between them. Germline V gene lookup returns CDR1 SGDLS and CDR2 YYNGEE. Regarding the study as a whole: When set beside aged donors, long-lived donors presented more naive CD4+ cells and higher diversity.

The receptor was derived from a woman in her twenties or thirties in good health. Sequenced material: blood. V is TRBV9 and J is TRBJ2-7, with D possibly matching TRBD2 (6 bases). DNA of the CDR3: TGTGCCAGCAGCGTAGCTAGCGCTACCGAGCAGTACTTC. Its protein product is CASSVASATEQYF.